The 27 T cell receptor beta chains below all came from one sample that was sequenced in a study of control samples from healthy donors and cancer patients. Method: immunoSEQ multiplex PCR; TCRdb's copy keeps in-frame clones and lacks some. The sample lists some 170,000 clones, just over 95% occurring once. Specimen: blood. The receptors come from a woman in her twenties or thirties in good health.

This clone was observed once. The J gene is TRBJ1-1, the V gene TRBV12-3 or TRBV12-4; D is uncertain. Trimming removed 6 bases from V and 7 bases from J, with 12 bases in between. This CDR3 contains 12 residues. As DNA, the CDR3 is TGTGCCAGCAGCCAGCCGGGGTTTGAAGCTTTCTTT. The encoded protein is CASSQPGFEAFF.

The CDR3: CASSLVWDREKNYGYTF. The CDR3 DNA is TGTGCCAGCAGCTTAGTGTGGGACAGGGAAAAGAACTATGGCTACACCTTC. V gene TRBV11-2 combines with J gene TRBJ1-2; 9 nucleotides align to TRBD1. V shed 1 base, J shed 2 bases, and the junction held 8 bases outside the gene matches. The CDR3 spans 17 residues. Germline values: CDR1 SGHAT, CDR2 FQNNGV.

The chain uses TRBV7-8 and TRBJ1-2; no firm D call. CDR1 and CDR2 (germline): SGHVS, FQNEAQ. Trimming pared 0 bases from V and 0 bases from J, leaving 11 bases between. The CDR3 extends over 16 amino acids. CDR3 sequence: CASSLARLTTNYGYTF. CDR3 DNA sequence: TGTGCCAGCAGCTTAGCCCGGCTAACAACTAACTATGGCTACACCTTC.

V gene TRBV10-3 combines with J gene TRBJ1-3; a weak D match, TRBD1 (6 bases). The germline V gene encodes CDR1 ENHRY and CDR2 SYGVKD. Trimming took off 6 bases at V and 0 bases at J, with 12 bases between the two ends. The CDR3 has 15 residues. For the CDR3, the DNA is TGTGCCATCAGCCGGGACACTCACTCTGGAAACACCATATATTTT. Amino acid sequence: CAISRDTHSGNTIYF.

This chain uses TRBV10-3 with TRBJ1-1, with D tentatively TRBD1 (5 bases). This CDR3 comprises 15 residues. Per germline, CDR1 ENHRY and CDR2 SYGVKD. Between the trimmed V and J ends, which lost 5 bases and 4 bases, there was a span of 17 bases. CDR3 sequence reads: CAISTGGALGTEAFF. As DNA, the CDR3 is TGTGCCATCAGTACGGGAGGGGCCTTGGGCACTGAAGCTTTCTTT.

The V gene is TRBV27, the J gene TRBJ2-7; 8 bases fit TRBD1. There are 14 residues in the CDR3. V dropped 5 bases and J dropped 2; count of bases not matched to a gene: 5. Germline CDR1 MNHEY, CDR2 SMNVEV (reference sequence). CDR3 sequence (DNA): TGTGCCAGCAGTCCGGGACAGGTCCCCTACGAGCAGTACTTC. This codes for CASSPGQVPYEQYF.

The chain has TRBV27 and TRBJ1-3; D gene ambiguous. The CDR3 sequence is 13 residues long. Germline CDR1 is MNHEY and CDR2 is SMNVEV (reference sequence). Deletions cut 5 bases from V and 0 bases from J, with 5 bases between. The CDR3 loop reads CASSHNSGNTIYF. DNA of the CDR3: TGTGCCAGCAGTCATAACTCTGGAAACACCATATATTTT.

The CDR3 DNA reads TGTGCCAGCAGTAAGCAGTTCGGGGGGTTGGAGACCCAGTACTTC. It is translated as CASSKQFGGLETQYF. The chain carries TRBV2 and TRBJ2-5; TRBD2 matches 7 bases. The ends lost 5 bases at V and 5 bases at J; junction bases unmatched: 11. The CDR3 extends over 15 amino acids. CDR1 and CDR2 (germline): SNHLY, FYNNEI.

This clone was observed once. The CDR3 bases are TGTGCCAGCAGGCACGGACAGGGGGGTTCATTCTATGGCTACACCTTC. This encodes CASRHGQGGSFYGYTF. This chain links TRBV5-5 with TRBJ1-2; TRBD1 matches 10 bases. J was trimmed by 4 bases and V by 5 bases; bases with no gene match: 11. Germline CDR1 reads SGHKS; CDR2 reads YYEKEE (reference sequence). There are 16 residues in the CDR3.

This clone was observed a handful of times. This chain links TRBV10-1 with TRBJ2-1, with D perhaps matching TRBD2 (6 bases). CDR1 is WNHNN and CDR2 is SYGVQD in the germline V gene (reference sequence). Trimming removed 3 bases at V and 7 bases at J, with 13 bases between. The CDR3 totals 14 residues. CDR3 sequence (DNA): TGCGCCAGCAGTGATACGGGAGAGATTAATGAGCAGTTCTTC. Its protein product is CASSDTGEINEQFF.

The chain uses TRBV5-4 and TRBJ2-7, with D possibly being TRBD1 (6 bases). Trimming stripped 0 bases from V and 6 bases from J, with 13 bases between. Germline CDR1 and CDR2: SGHNT and YYREEE (reference sequence). This CDR3 has 14 amino acids. The CDR3 sequence: CASSLEAGAREQYF. The CDR3 DNA follows: TGTGCCAGCAGCTTGGAAGCAGGGGCGCGCGAGCAGTACTTC.

The chain's CDR3 is CASSSQRYRGGNDSGNTIYF. The DNA for the CDR3 is TGCGCCAGCAGCTCACAGAGGTACAGGGGAGGCAACGACTCTGGAAACACCATATATTTT. The chain carries TRBV5-1 and TRBJ1-3, with TRBD1 matching 7 bases. This CDR3 has 20 amino acids. The ends lost 3 bases at V and 0 bases at J; junction bases unmatched: 18. The V gene's germline CDR1 is SGHRS and CDR2 YFSETQ.

The CDR3 nucleotides are TGTGCCTCCCGACGGGAAAAACTGTTTTTT. Translation: CASRREKLFF. The chain couples TRBV28 to TRBJ1-4; D uncertain. The germline V gene has CDR1 MDHEN and CDR2 SYDVKM. The CDR3 has 10 residues. With 11 bases removed from V and 8 bases from J, the gap between germline ends came to 9 bases.

This CDR3 is CASRGQNRNYGYTF. For the CDR3, the DNA is TGTGCCAGTAGGGGACAAAACCGTAACTATGGCTACACCTTC. The genes are TRBV19 and TRBJ1-2; the D gene is possibly TRBD1 (6 bases). The CDR3 is made up of 14 amino acids. Germline V gene data show CDR1 as LNHDA and CDR2 as SQIVND (reference sequence). Trimming left V 6 bases short and J 1 base short, with 12 bases between.

This chain links TRBV28 with TRBJ1-1; D is possibly TRBD1 (6 bases). In germline, CDR1 is MDHEN, CDR2 SYDVKM. The CDR3 is 12 amino acids. The V and J ends lost 11 bases and 4 bases respectively, with 14 bases between them. The CDR3 coding sequence is TGTGCCGGAGGGACATCGGGCACTGAAGCTTTCTTT. It translates to CAGGTSGTEAFF.

The count of this clone is one. This chain links TRBV24-1 with TRBJ2-1; D is ambiguous. Trimming removed 3 bases from V and 9 bases from J, with 8 bases in between. This CDR3 has 12 amino acids. Looked up from germline, CDR1 is KGHDR and CDR2 is SFDVKD. CDR3 protein: CATSDPPSEQFF. The CDR3 coding sequence is TGTGCCACCAGTGATCCCCCCAGTGAGCAGTTCTTC.

This clone was seen a single time. The V and J genes are TRBV28 and TRBJ1-4; 7 bases are a match to TRBD1. Unmatched junction bases numbered 8, after V lost 5 bases and J lost 5 bases. The CDR3 contains 15 residues. Germline V gene sequence: CDR1 MDHEN, CDR2 SYDVKM. In DNA, the CDR3 is TGTGCCAGCAGTCTTATTGGGACAGCGAATGAAAAACTGTTTTTT. It is translated as CASSLIGTANEKLFF.

This sequence joins TRBV5-5 and TRBJ2-6; the match to TRBD1 covers 9 bases. Germline CDR1 reads SGHKS; CDR2 reads YYEKEE (reference sequence). The CDR3 totals 18 residues. V was clipped by 1 base and J by 0 bases; unmatched bases: 5. CDR3 nucleotide sequence: TGTGCCAGCAGCTTGAGGGGACAGGGAAACTCTGGGGCCAACGTCCTGACTTTC. Its translation: CASSLRGQGNSGANVLTF.

This chain uses TRBV9 with TRBJ2-1; D tentatively reads TRBD1 or TRBD2 (5 bases each). Germline V gives CDR1 SGDLS, CDR2 YYNGEE. This CDR3 comprises 16 residues. Trimming removed 0 bases at V and 1 base at J, with 11 bases between. CDR3 region: CASSVEEGISYNEQFF. The DNA for the CDR3 is TGTGCCAGCAGCGTAGAAGAGGGGATATCCTACAATGAGCAGTTCTTC.

The chain combines TRBV15 with TRBJ1-2; maybe TRBD1 (5 bases). Germline V lookup: CDR1 LNHNV, CDR2 YYDKDF (reference sequence). The CDR3 has 15 residues. Between the trimmed V and J ends, which lost 0 bases and 5 bases, there was a span of 13 bases. The CDR3: CATSRDGASRYGYTF. CDR3 nucleotides: TGTGCCACCAGCAGAGACGGGGCCTCGAGGTATGGCTACACCTTC. Drawing the rest from reference TRBV15 and TRBJ1-2, the complete variable domain is DAMVIQNPRYQVTQFGKPVTLSCSQTLNHNVMYWYQQKSSQAPKLLFHYYDKDFNNEADTPDNFQSRRPNTSFCFLDIRSPGLGDTAMYLCATSRDGASRYGYTFGSGTRLTVV.

The V call is TRBV30, the J call TRBJ2-7, with D perhaps matching TRBD1 (6 bases). Germline loops: CDR1 GTSNPN, CDR2 SVGIG (reference sequence). The ends were cut back, 3 bases at V and 10 bases at J, with 16 bases in the middle. The CDR3 consists of 12 residues. The CDR3 spells CAWSPRTDCQYF. In nucleotides, the CDR3 is TGTGCCTGGAGCCCACGGACAGACTGTCAGTACTTC.

The rearrangement links TRBV28 to TRBJ2-1; no clear D. Trimming stripped 0 bases from V and 7 bases from J, with 4 bases between. Germline loops: CDR1 MDHEN, CDR2 SYDVKM. The CDR3 loop spans 12 amino acids. The CDR3 protein is CASSLWGNEQFF. The CDR3 region has the DNA TGTGCCAGCAGTTTATGGGGGAATGAGCAGTTCTTC.

On this clone itself: The junction does not match germline at one end; this may be a read error. The CDR3 bases are TGTGCCAGCAGTGTATGGACGGCACACCAGCCCCAGCATTTT. The encoded protein is CASSVWTAHQPQHF. V gene TRBV28 combines with J gene TRBJ1-5; no definite D call. CDR1 and CDR2 (germline): MDHEN, SYDVKM. The CDR3 runs 14 residues.

This chain connects TRBV24-1 to TRBJ1-1; D ambiguous. Trimming removed 2 bases at V and 7 bases at J, with 13 bases between. CDR1 and CDR2 from the germline V gene are KGHDR and SFDVKD. The CDR3 contains 14 residues. CDR3 region: CATSDSGSRREAFF. Written as DNA, the CDR3 is TGTGCCACCAGTGATTCTGGATCCCGCCGTGAAGCTTTCTTT.

The rearrangement links TRBV28 to TRBJ1-3; no clear D gene. Per the germline V gene, CDR1 is MDHEN and CDR2 is SYDVKM. The V end lost 2 bases, the J end lost 3 bases, and 8 bases lay between the germline ends. The CDR3 consists of 14 residues. CDR3 residues: CASSLETRGNTIYF. CDR3 sequence (DNA): TGTGCCAGCAGTTTAGAGACCCGTGGAAACACCATATATTTT.

The V gene is TRBV9, the J gene TRBJ2-5, with 8 nucleotides matching TRBD2. Germline CDR1 is SGDLS and CDR2 is YYNGEE. Germline trimming cut 0 bases from V and 5 bases from J; bases unmatched to any gene: 18. The CDR3 extends over 19 amino acids. In nucleotides, the CDR3 is TGTGCCAGCAGCGTAGCGTCCCCAGCGGGAGTTGTTATCGGGGAGACCCAGTACTTC. Its protein product is CASSVASPAGVVIGETQYF.

The rearrangement links TRBV19 to TRBJ1-2, with 7 bases that match TRBD1. Germline CDR1 reads LNHDA; CDR2 reads SQIVND (reference sequence). J gave up 10 bases and V 5 bases, and 10 bases lay outside the gene matches. The CDR3 has 13 amino acids. The CDR3 spells CASSPGTEKSYTF. For the CDR3, the DNA is TGTGCCAGTAGTCCAGGGACAGAGAAATCCTACACCTTC.